The 19 T cell receptor beta chains reported below all come from one sample, sequenced in a study of T cells expressing NK-cell markers. TCRdb reprocessed the 5' RACE reads, with one entry per CDR3 protein and no DNA. Its listing shows roughly 280,000 distinct CDR3 sequences. Material for sequencing was blood T cells: a sorted CD56 or NKG2C T cell subset, CD4+ or CD8+ T cells, or bulk PBMC T cells (not recorded which). Receptors originate from a man younger than 30 in good health.

The chain employs TRBV5-1 and TRBJ2-3; the TCRdb D gene call, TRBD1, has no DNA to confirm it. Germline V lookup: CDR1 SGHRS, CDR2 YFSETQ. The CDR3 sequence is 14 residues long. The CDR3 sequence: CASRQMGGTDTQYF.

The chain links TRBV7-2 to TRBJ1-5; TCRdb calls TRBD1, which cannot be checked without DNA. The length of the CDR3 is 15 residues. Germline-derived CDR1 and CDR2 are SGHTA and FQGNSA. CDR3: CASSLGPTGDQPQHF. The variable domain in full, with the rest retrieved from reference TRBV7-2 and TRBJ1-5, is GAGVSQSPSNKVTEKGKDVELRCDPISGHTALYWYRQSLGQGLEFLIYFQGNSAPDKSGLPSDRFSAERTGGSVSTLTIQRTQQEDSAVYLCASSLGPTGDQPQHFGDGTRLSIL.

The gene calls are TRBV10-3 and TRBJ2-7; TCRdb lists TRBD1, though no DNA is available to test this call. Germline CDR1 reads ENHRY; CDR2 reads SYGVKD. There are 14 residues in the CDR3. The CDR3 is CAIRTGREKNEQYF.

J is TRBJ2-3 and V is TRBV15. Germline V gene data show CDR1 as LNHNV and CDR2 as YYDKDF (reference sequence). This CDR3 has 15 amino acids. This CDR3 reads CATSRDPGALDTQYF.

V gene TRBV29-1 combines with J gene TRBJ1-1; with no DNA, the TCRdb D assignment of TRBD1 cannot be verified. Germline assignment: CDR1 SQVTM and CDR2 ANQGSEA. The CDR3 totals 14 residues. Here the CDR3 reads CSAIRQGGHTEAFF.

V is TRBV27 and J is TRBJ2-5; TCRdb proposes TRBD2, but this gene call is untestable without DNA. The length of the CDR3 is 14 residues. CDR1 is MNHEY and CDR2 is SMNVEV in the germline V gene (reference sequence). The CDR3 sequence is CASSTSGGIKTQYF.

V is TRBV11-2 and J is TRBJ2-7; TCRdb's assignment of TRBD1 cannot be checked, as there is no DNA. Looked up from germline, CDR1 is SGHAT and CDR2 is FQNNGV. The CDR3 length is 15 residues. CDR3 in amino acids: CASSATGTGVYEQYF. Together with reference TRBV11-2 and TRBJ2-7, the CDR3 gives the full variable domain: EAGVAQSPRYKIIEKRQSVAFWCNPISGHATLYWYQQILGQGPKLLIQFQNNGVVDDSQLPKDRFSAERLKGVDSTLKIQPAKLEDSAVYLCASSATGTGVYEQYFGPGTRLTVT.

The V and J genes are TRBV12-3 or TRBV12-4 and TRBJ2-3; no DNA is available, so the TRBD1 call from TCRdb remains unchecked. CDR3 size: 13 residues. This CDR3 reads CASRAPGTDTQYF.

The chain is built from TRBV7-8 and TRBJ2-1; TCRdb indicates TRBD2, and absent DNA this call remains unverified. Germline CDR1 is SGHVS and CDR2 is FQNEAQ. The CDR3 runs to 16 residues. Here the CDR3 reads CASSPTGSTSYTPQFF.

The J gene is TRBJ2-5, the V gene TRBV30. Germline V gene data show CDR1 as GTSNPN and CDR2 as SVGIG (reference sequence). The CDR3 runs 14 residues. CDR3 residues: CAWSGDPAQETQYF.

This rearrangement joins TRBV10-3 to TRBJ1-5. This CDR3 has 17 residues. Germline loops: CDR1 ENHRY, CDR2 SYGVKD. This CDR3 is CAISERQPVYSNQPQHF.

The genes are TRBV28 and TRBJ2-7; absent DNA, TCRdb's TRBD2 call cannot be checked. There are 15 residues in the CDR3. From germline, CDR1 is MDHEN and CDR2 SYDVKM. The CDR3 spells CASSFIREGAHEQYF.

This rearrangement joins TRBV3-1 to TRBJ2-1; TCRdb gives TRBD2 as the D gene, but with no DNA this cannot be confirmed. This CDR3 is built from 17 residues. Germline CDR1 LGHDT, CDR2 YNNKEL (reference sequence). The CDR3 here is CASSQFAPGLARNEQFF.

The chain employs TRBV7-9 and TRBJ1-1; the D gene TCRdb calls, TRBD1, cannot be checked with no DNA. The CDR3 runs to 15 residues. Per germline, CDR1 SEHNR and CDR2 FQNEAQ (reference sequence). The CDR3 reads CASSSRDRRNTEAFF.

This chain joins TRBV5-1 and TRBJ2-2; there is no DNA to check the TCRdb D call of TRBD2. The CDR3 consists of 16 residues. The germline gives CDR1 SGHRS, CDR2 YFSETQ. The CDR3 loop reads CASSVVASGSPGELFF.

The chain has TRBV7-9 and TRBJ1-2. The CDR3 consists of 13 residues. Per germline, CDR1 SEHNR and CDR2 FQNEAQ (reference sequence). The chain's CDR3 is CASRGLANYGYTF.

This chain's CDR3 is CASSLAQGSADTEAFF. The chain is built from TRBV5-1 and TRBJ1-1; TCRdb lists TRBD1, though no DNA is available to test this call. Germline CDR1 is SGHRS and CDR2 is YFSETQ. This CDR3 region has 16 residues.

V is TRBV20-1 and J is TRBJ2-7; as DNA is missing, the TRBD1 call by TCRdb cannot be tested. CDR1 and CDR2 from the germline V gene are DFQATT and SNEGSKA (reference sequence). The CDR3 has 15 amino acids. CDR3 region: CSARDPLAGPYEQYF.

The rearrangement links TRBV18 to TRBJ2-1. The germline gives CDR1 KGHSH, CDR2 LQKENI. The CDR3 contains 16 residues. This CDR3 reads CASSPRSLAPYNEQFF.